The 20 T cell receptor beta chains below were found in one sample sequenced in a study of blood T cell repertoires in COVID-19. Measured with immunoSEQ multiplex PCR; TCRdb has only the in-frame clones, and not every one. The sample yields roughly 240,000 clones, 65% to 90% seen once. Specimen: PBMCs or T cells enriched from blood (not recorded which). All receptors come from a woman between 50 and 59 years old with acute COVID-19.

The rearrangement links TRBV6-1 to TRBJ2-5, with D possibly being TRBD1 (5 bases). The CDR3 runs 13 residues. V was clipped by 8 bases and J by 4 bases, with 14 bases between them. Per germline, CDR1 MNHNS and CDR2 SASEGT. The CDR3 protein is CASRWGRGETQYF. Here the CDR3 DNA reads TGTGCCAGCCGGTGGGGCCGCGGAGAGACCCAGTACTTC.

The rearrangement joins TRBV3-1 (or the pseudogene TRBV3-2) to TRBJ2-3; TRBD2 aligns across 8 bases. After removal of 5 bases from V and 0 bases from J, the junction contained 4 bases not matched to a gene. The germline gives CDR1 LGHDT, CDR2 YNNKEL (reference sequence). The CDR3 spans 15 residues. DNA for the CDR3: TGTGCCAGCAGCGTAGCGGGGAGGAGCACAGATACGCAGTATTTT. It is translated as CASSVAGRSTDTQYF.

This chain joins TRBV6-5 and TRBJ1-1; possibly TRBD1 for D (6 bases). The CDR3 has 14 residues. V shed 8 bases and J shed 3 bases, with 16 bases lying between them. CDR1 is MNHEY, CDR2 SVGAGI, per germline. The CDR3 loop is CASRNRVSDTEAFF. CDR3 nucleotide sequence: TGTGCCAGCCGAAACAGGGTATCCGACACTGAAGCTTTCTTT.

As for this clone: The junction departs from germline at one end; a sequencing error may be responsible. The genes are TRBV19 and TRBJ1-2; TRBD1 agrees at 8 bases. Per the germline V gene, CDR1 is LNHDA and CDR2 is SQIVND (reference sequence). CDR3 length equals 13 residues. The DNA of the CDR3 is TGTGCCAGTAGTAGGGGACAGGAACTACCTAGGGCTTTC. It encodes CASSRGQELPRAF.

In nucleotides, the CDR3 is TGCGCCAGCAGCCAAGAGGGGGCGAGAGGGACTGAAGCTTTCTTT. Translation: CASSQEGARGTEAFF. The chain couples TRBV4-3 to TRBJ1-1, with D maybe TRBD1 (6 bases). CDR3 length: 15 residues. Germline loops: CDR1 LGHNA, CDR2 YSLEER. V was trimmed by 0 bases and J by 5 bases, leaving 13 bases between them.

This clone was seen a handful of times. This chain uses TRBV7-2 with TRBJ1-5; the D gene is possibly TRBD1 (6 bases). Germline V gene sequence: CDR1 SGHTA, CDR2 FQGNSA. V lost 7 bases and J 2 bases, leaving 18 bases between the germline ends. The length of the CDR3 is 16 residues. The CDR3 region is CASKEGEGRGNQPQHF. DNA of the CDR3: TGTGCCAGCAAAGAGGGGGAGGGAAGGGGCAATCAGCCCCAGCATTTT.

The CDR3 is CASQKQGRDTEAFF. The CDR3, as DNA: TGCGCCAGCCAGAAACAGGGGCGGGACACTGAAGCTTTCTTT. The chain uses TRBV5-1 and TRBJ1-1, with 7 nucleotides matching TRBD1. The trim removed 7 bases at V and 3 bases at J, leaving 9 bases unmatched. The CDR3 has 14 residues. In germline, CDR1 is SGHRS, CDR2 YFSETQ.

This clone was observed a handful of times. Here the CDR3 reads CASSPEQGGGNQPQHF. The CDR3 DNA reads as TGTGCCAGCTCACCAGAACAGGGCGGAGGCAATCAGCCCCAGCATTTT. The genes are TRBV18 and TRBJ1-5, with a weak D call TRBD1 (6 bases). This CDR3 is 16 amino acids long. Trimming stripped 2 bases from V and 2 bases from J, with 13 bases between. From germline, CDR1 is KGHSH and CDR2 LQKENI.

CDR3 residues: CASSYSRTAMNTEAFF. CDR3 bases: TGTGCCAGCAGTTATTCCCGGACAGCCATGAACACTGAAGCTTTCTTT. The chain has TRBV6-2 or TRBV6-3 and TRBJ1-1, with D tentatively TRBD1 (6 bases). The germline V gene has CDR1 MNHEY and CDR2 SVGEGT. The CDR3 length is 16 residues. V was cut by 3 bases and J by 0 bases, with 14 bases left in between.

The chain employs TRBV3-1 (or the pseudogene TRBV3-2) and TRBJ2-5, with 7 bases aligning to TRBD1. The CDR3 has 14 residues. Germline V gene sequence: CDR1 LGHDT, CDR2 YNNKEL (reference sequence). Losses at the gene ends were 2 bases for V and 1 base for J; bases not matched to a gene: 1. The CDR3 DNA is TGTGCCAGCAGCCAAACAGGGGCCCAAGAGACCCAGTACTTC. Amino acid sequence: CASSQTGAQETQYF.

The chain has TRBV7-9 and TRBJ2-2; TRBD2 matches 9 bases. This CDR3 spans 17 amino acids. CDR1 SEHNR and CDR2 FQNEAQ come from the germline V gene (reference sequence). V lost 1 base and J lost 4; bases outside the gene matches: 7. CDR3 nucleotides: TGTGCCAGCAGCTTAGGTGGCGGGGGGGCCCGCACCGGGGAGCTGTTTTTT. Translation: CASSLGGGGARTGELFF. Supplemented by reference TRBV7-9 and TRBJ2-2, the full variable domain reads DTGVSQNPRHKITKRGQNVTFRCDPISEHNRLYWYRQTLGQGPEFLTYFQNEAQLEKSRLLSDRFSAERPKGSFSTLEIQRTEQGDSAMYLCASSLGGGGARTGELFFGEGSRLTVL.

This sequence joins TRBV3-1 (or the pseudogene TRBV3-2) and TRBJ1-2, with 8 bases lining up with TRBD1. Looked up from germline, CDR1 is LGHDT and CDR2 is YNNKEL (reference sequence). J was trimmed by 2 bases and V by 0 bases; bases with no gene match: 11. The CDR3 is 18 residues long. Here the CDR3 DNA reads TGTGCCAGCAGCCAAGATAAAGACAGGGGCTTACGAAACTATGGCTACACCTTC. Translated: CASSQDKDRGLRNYGYTF.

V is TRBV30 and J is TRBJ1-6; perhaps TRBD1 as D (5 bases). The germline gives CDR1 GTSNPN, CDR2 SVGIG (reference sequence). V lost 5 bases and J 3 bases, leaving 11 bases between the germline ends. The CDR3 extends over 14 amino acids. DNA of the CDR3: TGTGCCTGGGCTAAGCAGGGCTATAATTCACCCCTCCACTTT. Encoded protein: CAWAKQGYNSPLHF. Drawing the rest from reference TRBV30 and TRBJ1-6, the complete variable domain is SQTIHQWPATLVQPVGSPLSLECTVEGTSNPNLYWYRQAAGRGLQLLFYSVGIGQISSEVPQNLSASRPQDRQFILSSKKLLLSDSGFYLCAWAKQGYNSPLHFGNGTRLTVT.

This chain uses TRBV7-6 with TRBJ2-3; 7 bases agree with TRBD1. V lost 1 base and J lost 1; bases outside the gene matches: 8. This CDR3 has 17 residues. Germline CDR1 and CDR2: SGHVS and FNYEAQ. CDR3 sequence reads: CASSLDLQGRRTDTQYF. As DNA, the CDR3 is TGTGCCAGCAGCTTAGACCTACAGGGGAGACGCACAGATACGCAGTATTTT.

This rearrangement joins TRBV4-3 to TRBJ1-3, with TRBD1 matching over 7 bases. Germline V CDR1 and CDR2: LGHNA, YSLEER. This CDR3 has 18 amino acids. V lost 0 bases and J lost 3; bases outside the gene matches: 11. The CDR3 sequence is CASSQDLAKGANGNTIYF. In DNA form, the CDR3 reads TGCGCCAGCAGCCAAGATTTGGCTAAGGGGGCGAATGGAAACACCATATATTTT.

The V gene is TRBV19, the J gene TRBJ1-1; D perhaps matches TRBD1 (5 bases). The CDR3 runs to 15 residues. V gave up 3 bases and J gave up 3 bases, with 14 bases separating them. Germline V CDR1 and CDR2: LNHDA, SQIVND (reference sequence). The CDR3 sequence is CASSIGWVRDTEAFF. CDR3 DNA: TGTGCCAGTAGTATTGGTTGGGTCAGGGACACTGAAGCTTTCTTT.

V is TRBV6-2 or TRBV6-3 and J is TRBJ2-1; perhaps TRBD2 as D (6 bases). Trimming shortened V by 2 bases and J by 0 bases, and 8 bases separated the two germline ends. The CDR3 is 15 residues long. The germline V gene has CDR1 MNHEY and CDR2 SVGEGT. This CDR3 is CASSYGGSSYNEQFF. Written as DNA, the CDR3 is TGTGCCAGCAGTTACGGGGGGAGCTCCTACAATGAGCAGTTCTTC.

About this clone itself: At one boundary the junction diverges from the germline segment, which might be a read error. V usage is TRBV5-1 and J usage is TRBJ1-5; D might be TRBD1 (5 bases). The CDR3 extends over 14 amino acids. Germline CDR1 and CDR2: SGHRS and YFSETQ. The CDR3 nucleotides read TGCGCCCGCAGCGCGGGGGGGGGAGTTCAGCCCCAGCATTTT. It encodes CARSAGGGVQPQHF.

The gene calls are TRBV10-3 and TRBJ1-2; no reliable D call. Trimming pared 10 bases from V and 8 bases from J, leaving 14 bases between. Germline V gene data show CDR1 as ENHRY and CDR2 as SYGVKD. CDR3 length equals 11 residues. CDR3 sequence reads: CATRWEKGYTF. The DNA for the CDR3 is TGTGCCACCCGCTGGGAGAAAGGCTACACCTTC.

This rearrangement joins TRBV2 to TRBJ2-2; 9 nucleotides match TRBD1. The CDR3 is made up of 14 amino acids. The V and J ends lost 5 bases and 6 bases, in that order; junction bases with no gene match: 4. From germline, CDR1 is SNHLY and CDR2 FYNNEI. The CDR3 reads CASSWTGVPGELFF. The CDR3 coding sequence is TGTGCCAGCAGTTGGACAGGGGTTCCCGGGGAGCTGTTTTTT.